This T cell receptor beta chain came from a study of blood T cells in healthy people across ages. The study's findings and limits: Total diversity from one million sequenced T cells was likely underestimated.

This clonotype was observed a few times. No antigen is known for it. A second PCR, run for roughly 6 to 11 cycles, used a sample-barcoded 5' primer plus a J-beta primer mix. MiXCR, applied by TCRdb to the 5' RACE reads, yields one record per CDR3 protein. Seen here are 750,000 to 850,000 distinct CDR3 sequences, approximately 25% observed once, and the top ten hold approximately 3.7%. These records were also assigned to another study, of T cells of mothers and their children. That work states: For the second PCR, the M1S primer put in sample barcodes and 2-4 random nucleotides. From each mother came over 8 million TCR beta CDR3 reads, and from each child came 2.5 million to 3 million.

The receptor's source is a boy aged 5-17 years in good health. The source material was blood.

DNA for the CDR3: TGTGCCAGCAGCCTCGGGACAGTCCCTCCCTACGAGCAGTACTTC. This encodes CASSLGTVPPYEQYF. The chain has TRBV7-8 and TRBJ2-7, with 7 bases identical to TRBD1. CDR1 is SGHVS, CDR2 FQNEAQ, per germline. V gave up 5 bases and J gave up 2 bases; unmatched junction bases: 9. The CDR3 covers 15 residues. Using reference TRBV7-8 and TRBJ2-7 for the parts outside the CDR3, the full variable domain is GAGVSQSPRYKVAKRGQDVALRCDPISGHVSLFWYQQALGQGPEFLTYFQNEAQLDKSGLPSDRFFAERPEGSVSTLKIQRTQQEDSAVYLCASSLGTVPPYEQYFGPGTRLTVT.